This TCR beta chain is drawn from a study of T-cell reconstitution after alpha-beta-depleted transplantation in children. This clonotype was observed at least ten times. Antigen unknown. Researchers prepared the TCRbeta library using unique molecular identifiers, the study reports. In TCRdb, the PCR reads were re-called with MiXCR into one record per CDR3 protein. The sample contains 550,000 to 600,000 distinct CDR3 sequences, 23% of which appear only once. Regarding the study as a whole: A year had passed since transplant, and T-cell counts and diversity by then came mostly from newly produced T cells. The origin of alpha-beta T cells about two months after transplant was reportedly several hundred expanded graft clones.

Looked up from germline, CDR1 is SQVTM and CDR2 is ANQGSEA. V was cut by 1 base and J by 6 bases, with 6 bases left in between. The CDR3 covers 12 residues. The origin of this receptor is a boy in the first two years of life who had a stem cell transplant for acute myeloid leukemia, so the T cells may come from the graft donor. The rearrangement links TRBV29-1 to TRBJ1-4; D is unclear. The sample in question was PBMCs, mostly from graft donor cells, obtained 360 days after TCRalphabeta/CD19-depleted stem cell transplant. The CDR3 is CSVEAEDEKLFF. CDR3 DNA: TGCAGCGTTGAAGCGGAGGATGAAAAACTGTTTTTT. Complete variable domain (other parts from reference TRBV29-1 and TRBJ1-4): SAVISQKPSRDICQRGTSLTIQCQVDSQVTMMFWYRQQPGQSLTLIATANQGSEATYESGFVIDKFPISRPNLTFSTLTVSNMSPEDSSIYLCSVEAEDEKLFFGSGTQLSVL.